Each of the 21 T cell receptor beta chains below was sequenced from the same sample in a study of cytomegalovirus exposure and HLA in healthy donors. PCR employed 60 Vbeta and 13 Jbeta primers. Assay: immunoSEQ multiplex PCR; the TCRdb copy retains only in-frame clones and omits some. This table has about 170,000 clones, roughly 80% appearing once. The specimen sequenced was PBMCs. The receptors derive from a female donor in good health and CMV-seronegative.

The V gene is TRBV7-2, the J gene TRBJ1-4, with D maybe TRBD1 (5 bases). The CDR3 extends over 14 amino acids. V lost 1 base, J lost 7 bases, and 10 bases lay in between. The germline CDR1 and CDR2 sequences are SGHTA and FQGNSA. In nucleotides, the CDR3 is TGTGCCAGCAGCTTAGTCTGGGGGGGTGAAAAACTGTTTTTT. This codes for CASSLVWGGEKLFF.

The rearrangement links TRBV5-6 to TRBJ2-4, with D tentatively TRBD1 (5 bases). V shed 0 bases and J shed 2 bases, with 12 bases lying between them. CDR1 and CDR2 from the germline V gene are SGHDT and YYEEEE. The CDR3 contains 16 residues. The CDR3 region is CASSLGQGWTKNIQYF. The CDR3 nucleotides read TGTGCCAGCAGCTTGGGTCAGGGTTGGACCAAAAACATTCAGTACTTC.

The chain carries TRBV7-9 and TRBJ2-2; D is perhaps TRBD2 (6 bases). Trimming pared 5 bases from V and 2 bases from J, leaving 12 bases between. The CDR3 loop spans 15 amino acids. Germline loops: CDR1 SEHNR, CDR2 FQNEAQ (reference sequence). The CDR3 nucleotides read TGTGCCAGCAGCCCGGGGACTTTAAACACCGGGGAGCTGTTTTTT. Protein product: CASSPGTLNTGELFF.

V and J are TRBV9 and TRBJ2-3; 8 bases are shared with TRBD2. CDR3 length: 15 residues. The ends lost 1 base at V and 3 bases at J; junction bases unmatched: 4. Germline V lookup: CDR1 SGDLS, CDR2 YYNGEE. CDR3 nucleotide sequence: TGTGCCAGCAGCGTATCCGCGGGGGGAACAGATACGCAGTATTTT. Translated, it gives CASSVSAGGTDTQYF.

V usage is TRBV20-1 and J usage is TRBJ2-3; possibly TRBD2 for D (5 bases). The CDR3 extends over 11 amino acids. Per the germline V gene, CDR1 is DFQATT and CDR2 is SNEGSKA (reference sequence). V was cut by 6 bases and J by 11 bases, with 15 bases left in between. This chain's CDR3 is CSASPGSWQYF. The CDR3 DNA sequence: TGCAGTGCCAGTCCGGGAAGTTGGCAGTATTTT.

The chain carries TRBV30 and TRBJ1-2; a possible D gene is TRBD1 (5 bases). The V gene lost 3 bases and the J gene lost 5 bases, with 13 bases spanning the gap. In germline, CDR1 is GTSNPN, CDR2 SVGIG (reference sequence). The CDR3 length is 13 residues. CDR3 sequence reads: CAWSPGGFYGYTF. CDR3 nucleotides: TGTGCCTGGAGCCCTGGGGGGTTTTATGGCTACACCTTC.

This chain connects TRBV5-5 to TRBJ1-5; TRBD1 matches 9 bases. This CDR3 comprises 17 residues. The germline V gene has CDR1 SGHKS and CDR2 YYEKEE (reference sequence). J was trimmed by 6 bases and V by 0 bases; bases with no gene match: 10. The CDR3 here is CASSLGLRQGGPQPQHF. The CDR3 coding sequence is TGTGCCAGCAGCTTGGGCCTGAGACAGGGGGGACCTCAGCCCCAGCATTTT. The entire variable domain, with the rest obtained from reference TRBV5-5 and TRBJ1-5, is as follows: DAGVTQSPTHLIKTRGQQVTLRCSPISGHKSVSWYQQVLGQGPQFIFQYYEKEERGRGNFPDRFSARQFPNYSSELNVNALLLGDSALYLCASSLGLRQGGPQPQHFGDGTRLSIL.

This clone was detected a few times. The chain recombines TRBV30 with TRBJ1-4; 9 positions match TRBD1. There are 16 residues in the CDR3. Germline CDR1 reads GTSNPN; CDR2 reads SVGIG (reference sequence). Trimming removed 1 base from V and 5 bases from J; junction bases left unmatched: 8. The CDR3 here is CAWSGGTGMFNEKLFF. The CDR3 coding sequence is TGTGCCTGGAGTGGTGGGACAGGGATGTTCAATGAAAAACTGTTTTTT.

There are a few counts of this clone. The V and J genes are TRBV29-1 and TRBJ1-1; 9 nucleotides align to TRBD1. The germline gives CDR1 SQVTM, CDR2 ANQGSEA. CDR3 length equals 13 residues. V trimming: 7 bases; J trimming: 1 base; junction bases outside the gene matches: 4. Written as DNA, the CDR3 is TGCAGCGCCCTGGGACAGGGGAACACTGAAGCTTTCTTT. Amino acid sequence: CSALGQGNTEAFF.

V is TRBV7-2 and J is TRBJ2-7, with 10 bases aligning to TRBD2. CDR3 length: 15 residues. Unmatched junction bases numbered 6, after V lost 4 bases and J lost 3 bases. CDR1 and CDR2 from the germline V gene are SGHTA and FQGNSA. The CDR3 bases are TGTGCCAGCAGCTCCCAAGCGGGGGGGAACTACGAGCAGTACTTC. Translating gives CASSSQAGGNYEQYF.

The genes are TRBV5-1 and TRBJ1-5; 8 nucleotides align to TRBD1. The CDR3 has 15 amino acids. V lost 0 bases, J lost 5 bases, and 4 bases stayed unmatched. Germline V gene lookup returns CDR1 SGHRS and CDR2 YFSETQ. The CDR3 protein is CASSLGTGLDQPQHF. DNA of the CDR3: TGCGCCAGCAGCTTGGGGACAGGGTTAGATCAGCCCCAGCATTTT.

The chain joins TRBV7-9 to TRBJ2-5, with TRBD1 identical over 10 bases. Germline V CDR1 and CDR2: SEHNR, FQNEAQ (reference sequence). The CDR3 consists of 15 residues. The J segment lost 2 bases and the V segment lost 5 bases, leaving 5 bases of the junction unmatched. The CDR3 spells CASSPGQGVQETQYF. CDR3 nucleotides: TGTGCCAGCAGCCCCGGACAGGGGGTACAAGAGACCCAGTACTTC.

J is TRBJ2-5 and V is TRBV7-7; a possible D gene is TRBD1 (6 bases). The CDR3 covers 15 residues. Trimming pared 2 bases from V and 2 bases from J, leaving 12 bases between. The germline V gene has CDR1 SSHAT and CDR2 FNYEAQ (reference sequence). The CDR3 protein is CASSLQGLVQETQYF. The CDR3 DNA follows: TGTGCCAGCAGCTTACAGGGGTTGGTACAAGAGACCCAGTACTTC.

This chain joins TRBV11-3 and TRBJ2-2; TRBD2 agrees at 8 bases. The germline V gene has CDR1 SGHNT and CDR2 YENEEA. V shed 7 bases and J 4 bases; nucleotides not matched to a gene: 5. The CDR3 is made up of 14 amino acids. DNA for the CDR3: TGTGCCAGCACCCGGGGGGGGGCCACCGGGGAGCTGTTTTTT. Encoded protein: CASTRGGATGELFF.

The V call is TRBV5-6, the J call TRBJ2-3, with TRBD2 matching over 7 bases. With V trimmed by 0 bases and J by 6 bases, 7 bases remained unmatched. This CDR3 region has 15 residues. CDR1 is SGHDT, CDR2 YYEEEE, per germline. Here the CDR3 reads CASSLVAGPGDTQYF. CDR3 DNA sequence: TGTGCCAGCAGCTTGGTAGCGGGTCCTGGGGATACGCAGTATTTT.

A single count supports this clone. This chain joins TRBV5-1 and TRBJ1-1, with D perhaps matching TRBD1 (5 bases). V was clipped by 0 bases and J by 0 bases, with 9 bases between them. This CDR3 spans 15 amino acids. Germline V CDR1 and CDR2: SGHRS, YFSETQ. The CDR3 reads CASSLVGQLNTEAFF. The CDR3 nucleotides read TGCGCCAGCAGCTTGGTGGGGCAGTTGAACACTGAAGCTTTCTTT.

The chain couples TRBV6-1 to TRBJ2-3, with 7 bases aligning to TRBD2. The junction had 5 bases not matched to a gene; V was cut back by 0 bases and J by 2 bases. Germline CDR1 and CDR2: MNHNS and SASEGT. The CDR3 has 16 residues. The CDR3 loop reads CASSEAWRGYTDTQYF. The CDR3 DNA reads TGTGCCAGCAGTGAAGCATGGCGGGGGTACACAGATACGCAGTATTTT.

The CDR3 is CASSLTRGGNTEAFF. For the CDR3, the DNA is TGTGCCAGCAGCTTAACGAGGGGGGGAAACACTGAAGCTTTCTTT. The chain employs TRBV7-3 and TRBJ1-1; D is possibly TRBD1 (6 bases). V was shortened by 0 bases and J by 2 bases, with 10 bases between the two germline ends. There are 15 residues in the CDR3. The germline gives CDR1 SGHTA, CDR2 FQGTGA.

This clone turned up a few times. J is TRBJ2-5 and V is TRBV7-9, with 7 bases that match TRBD1. Germline V gene lookup returns CDR1 SEHNR and CDR2 FQNEAQ (reference sequence). V lost 2 bases and J lost 2; bases outside the gene matches: 8. This CDR3 is 16 amino acids long. The DNA of the CDR3 is TGTGCCAGCAGCTTATGGACAGGCCCCCCACAAGAGACCCAGTACTTC. It codes for CASSLWTGPPQETQYF.

The chain employs TRBV6-1 and TRBJ1-1; D call uncertain. V lost 2 bases and J 1 base, leaving 5 bases between the germline ends. The CDR3 totals 13 residues. Germline CDR1 is MNHNS and CDR2 is SASEGT. DNA of the CDR3: TGTGCCAGCAGTGAAAGAGGGAACACTGAAGCTTTCTTT. Its translation is CASSERGNTEAFF.

This sequence joins TRBV5-5 and TRBJ1-2, with D uncertain. The CDR3 length is 15 residues. CDR1 is SGHKS and CDR2 is YYEKEE in the germline V gene (reference sequence). With 0 bases removed from V and 5 bases from J, the gap between germline ends came to 14 bases. The CDR3 nucleotides are TGTGCCAGCAGCTTGGGAGGCCTTGGCGGATATGGCTACACCTTC. Translated: CASSLGGLGGYGYTF.